One and the same sample provided the 9 T cell receptor beta chains below, sequenced in a study of blood T cell repertoires in COVID-19. Data came from immunoSEQ multiplex PCR; TCRdb stores just in-frame clones and leaves some out. The sample carries 99,000 or so clones, around 83% recorded once. What was sequenced was peripheral blood. Receptors originate from a woman aged 60-75 years in a cohort sampled during active or convalescent COVID-19.

This clone was counted only a few times. The chain couples TRBV3-1 (or the pseudogene TRBV3-2) to TRBJ2-5; 8 nucleotides line up with TRBD1. CDR1 is LGHDT and CDR2 is YNNKEL in the germline V gene (reference sequence). V lost 1 base, J lost 5 bases, and 12 bases stayed unmatched. This CDR3 has 17 amino acids. CDR3 protein: CASSQARAGTGGETQYF. DNA for the CDR3: TGTGCCAGCAGCCAAGCGAGGGCCGGGACAGGAGGGGAGACCCAGTACTTC.

V and J are TRBV6-6 and TRBJ2-7; possible D gene TRBD2, 6 bases. CDR1 is MNHNY, CDR2 SVGAGI, per germline (reference sequence). The CDR3 has 16 amino acids. V shed 4 bases and J shed 5 bases, with 21 bases lying between them. Here the CDR3 DNA reads TGTGCCAGCAGTTTTAACGGGGGTACGGTGACCAACGAGCAGTACTTC. Amino acids: CASSFNGGTVTNEQYF.

This chain links TRBV5-6 with TRBJ1-5; D is unresolved. The germline gives CDR1 SGHDT, CDR2 YYEEEE. Trimming left V 3 bases short and J 5 bases short, with 6 bases between. This CDR3 spans 12 amino acids. The CDR3 protein is CASSYRDQPQHF. The CDR3 nucleotides read TGTGCCAGCAGCTATCGGGATCAGCCCCAGCATTTT.

The rearrangement links TRBV9 to TRBJ2-3; D is perhaps TRBD2 (6 bases). V gave up 7 bases and J gave up 2 bases, with 11 bases separating them. The germline gives CDR1 SGDLS, CDR2 YYNGEE. The CDR3 is made up of 13 amino acids. In nucleotides, the CDR3 is TGTGCCAGCCGGGACTTTAACACAGATACGCAGTATTTT. This encodes CASRDFNTDTQYF.

The chain recombines TRBV5-1 with TRBJ1-2, with 8 nucleotides matching TRBD1. The CDR3 extends over 15 amino acids. Looked up from germline, CDR1 is SGHRS and CDR2 is YFSETQ. After removal of 4 bases from V and 7 bases from J, the junction contained 12 bases not matched to a gene. The DNA of the CDR3 is TGCGCCAGCAGCACGACCGGGACAGGTACGCTTGGCTACACCTTC. As protein: CASSTTGTGTLGYTF.

This chain links TRBV29-1 with TRBJ1-5, with no clear D. Trimming took off 7 bases at V and 2 bases at J, with 12 bases between the two ends. The CDR3 has 13 residues. Germline-derived CDR1 and CDR2 are SQVTM and ANQGSEA. In nucleotides, the CDR3 is TGCAGCGCTACCCACGGGGGCAATCAGCCCCAGCATTTT. Its translation is CSATHGGNQPQHF. The full variable domain, completed using reference TRBV29-1 and TRBJ1-5, is SAVISQKPSRDICQRGTSLTIQCQVDSQVTMMFWYRQQPGQSLTLIATANQGSEATYESGFVIDKFPISRPNLTFSTLTVSNMSPEDSSIYLCSATHGGNQPQHFGDGTRLSIL.

The chain uses TRBV19 and TRBJ1-1; weak D call: TRBD1 (5 bases). The CDR3 has 18 amino acids. Germline V gene data show CDR1 as LNHDA and CDR2 as SQIVND (reference sequence). Trimming removed 7 bases from V and 0 bases from J, with 24 bases in between. The CDR3 spells CASNTLRPDRRMNTEAFF. The CDR3 DNA reads as TGTGCCAGTAACACCCTCCGGCCCGACAGACGCATGAACACTGAAGCTTTCTTT.

This clone appeared a few times. The rearrangement joins TRBV30 to TRBJ2-5, with 8 bases that match TRBD1. Per the germline V gene, CDR1 is GTSNPN and CDR2 is SVGIG (reference sequence). The V segment lost 3 bases and the J segment 0 bases; nucleotides outside the gene matches: 6. The CDR3 is made up of 15 amino acids. The CDR3 sequence: CAWRSGTGNQETQYF. As DNA, the CDR3 is TGTGCCTGGAGGTCGGGGACAGGCAACCAAGAGACCCAGTACTTC.

CDR3 sequence: CASSNRIGYQYNEQFF. Here the CDR3 DNA reads TGTGCCAGCAGCAACCGTATCGGGTACCAATACAATGAGCAGTTCTTC. The chain carries TRBV21-1 and TRBJ2-1; TRBD2 reflects the table's D call only, with no check against the DNA. TRBV21-1 has pseudogene status. This CDR3 has 16 amino acids.